This TCR beta chain was retrieved from a study of blood T cell repertoires in COVID-19 (dated by TCRdb to the early 2020s). Some background on the complete study: Samples from collaborators originated in the United States, Italy and Spain and spanned both the acute and convalescent phases of COVID-19. The material from the prospective study consisted of cDNA or gDNA derived from T cells, B-cell-depleted T cells, or PBMCs. Deeply sampled blood TCRbeta repertoires from subjects exposed to, actively infected with, or recovered from COVID-19 were included in the dataset. A freely available public database, intended as a resource for researchers studying the immune response to SARS-CoV-2, is where the repertoires were released. The samples were drawn from the first 160 participants of the ongoing ImmuneRACE study and from roughly 1,300 subjects provided by 6 global collaborators. Sample metadata almost always included a de-identified subject ID, COVID-19 status, age in years and sex. Where HLA class I and class II types were available, the types were taken from metadata supplied by the sample provider, not from assay-based typing.

The paper's findings and limits, for the study overall: The quantity of clinical and demographic metadata differed by source and by participant and was supplied without curation.

Whole blood was collected in K2EDTA tubes by collaborating institutions according to the institutions' own protocols. Collaborator samples were shipped for TCRbeta analysis as frozen whole blood, isolated PBMCs, or DNA extracted from either sample type. The germline V gene provides CDR1 SGHAT and CDR2 FQNNGV. The CDR3 covers 15 residues, taking in both the cysteine and the phenylalanine. Only CDR3 DNA is held: 45 bases, read in frame from base 1. The junction carries 18 bases between V and J, which are trimmed by 5 bases and 7 bases respectively. Regarding this clone: It has no known antigen specificity. Per-base qualities were not stored, and no clone one base away is much larger.

The immunoSEQ Assay, a bias-controlled multiplex PCR, was used to amplify TCRbeta CDR3 regions from genomic DNA. In the authors' own workflow: The number of nucleated cells in each sample was estimated by amplification of reference gene primers within the assay. To quantify the absolute abundance of each unique TCRbeta CDR3 rearrangement, sequence reads were collapsed and filtered. For each sample, productive Simpson clonality was calculated as the square root of Simpson's diversity index over productive rearrangements. This is the immuneACCESS table as TCRdb keeps it, with only in-frame sequences that have V and J called. A part of the clones is gone; compared with another copy, unresolved V genes explain less than half, and the rest is unexplained. The DNA gave D and trimming, while V, J and clone size come from that table. For this sample there are 170,000 or so clones; 60% to 80% appear just once. Together, the top ten hold 26% of the sample.

The TCR sequence derives from a woman aged 70 to 79 with acute or convalescent COVID-19. The chain uses TRBV11-2 and TRBJ2-1, and possibly TRBD2, on 6 matching bases. The source material was peripheral blood. In nucleotides, the sequence is TGTGCCAGCAGCCCCACGACGGGAGTAGGTAATGAGCAGTTCTTC. It is translated as CASSPTTGVGNEQFF.